Listed below are T cell receptor beta chains from one sample, sequenced in a study of vaccination and CD4 T cells after COVID-19. TCRdb processed the PCR reads anew with MiXCR; each CDR3 protein has one entry. The table includes roughly 10,000 distinct CDR3 sequences, around 57% detected once. Their antigens are not known. The specimen sequenced was CD4+ T cells from blood, cultured in vitro. These receptors all stem from a human donor who had recovered from COVID-19. Both conserved end residues are part of each CDR3. A D gene is named only where the DNA matches it firmly. Where a row states a size, it is once, few, many or the class of an expanded clone; other rows omit it.

>.|.|13|TRBJ1-1|TRBV11-3
CASSNRDGGEAFF
TGTGCCAGCAGCAACCGGGACGGCGGTGAAGCTTTCTTT
>.|TRBD1|15|TRBJ2-2|TRBV20-1
CSAEGQGAGTGELFF
TGCAGTGCAGAGGGACAGGGGGCTGGCACCGGGGAGCTGTTTTTT
>.|TRBD2|16|TRBJ2-7|TRBV5-4
CASSPRSSGSFNEQYF
TGTGCCAGCAGCCCCAGGAGTAGCGGGAGTTTCAACGAGCAGTACTTC
>.|.|18|TRBJ2-6|TRBV27
CATSETGLSISGANVLTF
TGTGCCACCAGTGAAACGGGTCTATCGATTTCTGGGGCCAACGTCCTGACTTTC
>.|.|14|TRBJ2-6|TRBV9
CASSGYSGANVLTF
TGTGCCAGCAGCGGCTACTCCGGGGCCAACGTCCTGACTTTC
>few|.|15|TRBJ1-6|TRBV6-5
CASSYSREGSSPLHF
TGTGCCAGCAGTTACTCGAGAGAGGGCTCTTCACCCCTCCACTTT
>few|.|17|TRBJ1-1|TRBV20-1
CSAQGGNRQKLNTEAFF
TGCAGTGCTCAAGGGGGGAATCGCCAAAAGCTGAACACTGAAGCTTTCTTT
>.|.|13|TRBJ1-2|TRBV20-1
CSAPGRGDYGYTF
TGCAGTGCCCCCGGTCGCGGTGACTATGGCTACACCTTC
>.|.|14|TRBJ2-7|TRBV11-2
CASSLAGARYEQYF
TGTGCCAGCAGCTTAGCCGGCGCAAGATACGAGCAGTACTTC
>few|.|15|TRBJ1-5|TRBV19
CASSIAQGRPQPQHF
TGTGCCAGTAGTATAGCACAGGGACGGCCTCAGCCCCAGCATTTT
>.|TRBD1|16|TRBJ1-2|TRBV27
CASRRDRGLSNYGYTF
TGTGCCAGCAGACGAGACAGGGGACTCTCTAACTATGGCTACACCTTC
>.|TRBD1|14|TRBJ1-5|TRBV2
CASRTTGDNQPQHF
TGTGCCAGCAGGACGACAGGGGATAATCAGCCCCAGCATTTT
>few|.|14|TRBJ1-1|TRBV7-2
CASSLARRGTEAFF
TGTGCCAGCAGCTTAGCGAGGAGGGGAACTGAAGCTTTCTTT
>.|.|16|TRBJ1-1|TRBV2
CASSVSRWVTHTEAFF
TGTGCCAGCAGTGTAAGCCGATGGGTAACGCACACTGAAGCTTTCTTT
>.|TRBD1|15|TRBJ2-1|TRBV19
CASSFGTGSGNEQFF
TGTGCCAGTAGCTTCGGGACAGGGTCTGGCAATGAGCAGTTCTTC
>.|TRBD1|15|TRBJ1-5|TRBV15
CATSSSTGGVRPQHF
TGTGCCACCAGCAGCTCAACAGGGGGGGTTCGGCCCCAGCATTTT
>.|.|14|TRBJ2-3|TRBV2
CASIRERPTDTQYF
TGTGCCAGCATTCGGGAGAGGCCCACAGATACGCAGTATTTT
>few|TRBD1|15|TRBJ1-2|TRBV20-1
CSATAGTGMGYGYTF
TGCAGTGCTACCGCCGGGACAGGGATGGGCTATGGCTACACCTTC
>.|.|14|TRBJ2-1|TRBV18
CASSPRDSANEQFF
TGTGCCAGCTCACCCCGGGACTCAGCCAATGAGCAGTTCTTC
>.|TRBD1|14|TRBJ1-5|TRBV7-9
CASSSDRVDQPQHF
TGTGCCAGCAGCTCCGACAGGGTGGATCAGCCCCAGCATTTT
>.|.|13|TRBJ2-3|TRBV24-1
CATSDRATDTQYF
TGTGCCACCAGTGACAGGGCCACAGATACGCAGTATTTT
>.|.|14|TRBJ2-5|TRBV6-1
CASSNRQRQETQYF
TGTGCCAGCTCAAATAGGCAGAGACAAGAGACCCAGTACTTC
>.|TRBD1|14|TRBJ2-7|TRBV7-2
CASSLGTGVYEQYF
TGTGCCAGCAGCTTAGGGACAGGGGTGTACGAGCAGTACTTC
>.|TRBD1|16|TRBJ2-1|TRBV24-1
CATSDPGTGGGNEQFF
TGTGCCACCAGTGATCCCGGGACAGGGGGCGGAAATGAGCAGTTCTTC
>once|TRBD2|15|TRBJ2-1|TRBV30
CAWTAGTSGYNEQFF
TGTGCCTGGACCGCTGGGACTAGCGGCTACAATGAGCAGTTCTTC
>.|TRBD2|15|TRBJ2-5|TRBV7-2
CASRPGTTVQETQYF
TGTGCCAGCAGGCCCGGGACTACCGTCCAAGAGACCCAGTACTTC
>.|TRBD1|17|TRBJ2-7|TRBV6-1
CASRGRGTGHRGHEQYF
TGTGCCAGCAGAGGACGCGGGACAGGACATAGGGGGCACGAGCAGTACTTC
>.|.|15|TRBJ2-1|TRBV11-3
CASSLTEGRYNEQFF
TGTGCCAGCAGCTTAACGGAGGGCCGCTACAATGAGCAGTTCTTC
>.|TRBD1|15|TRBJ1-2|TRBV12-3/TRBV12-4
CASSTNSGTGGGYTF
TGTGCCAGCAGTACAAATTCCGGGACAGGGGGCGGCTACACCTTC
>.|.|12|TRBJ2-7|TRBV20-1
CSARDLTAEQYF
TGCAGTGCTAGAGATCTAACTGCCGAGCAGTACTTC
>.|TRBD2|16|TRBJ2-7|TRBV6-5
CASSYLGAGGKSEQYF
TGTGCCAGCAGTTACCTCGGGGCGGGGGGGAAAAGTGAGCAGTACTTC
>few|.|18|TRBJ1-2|TRBV11-2
CASSLDWGGRSPNYGYTF
TGTGCCAGCAGCTTAGATTGGGGAGGAAGGAGTCCTAACTATGGCTACACCTTC
>.|.|15|TRBJ1-1|TRBV2
CASSIRRAANTEAFF
TGTGCCAGCAGTATTCGGCGAGCAGCGAACACTGAAGCTTTCTTT
>.|.|14|TRBJ2-2|TRBV6-4
CASRTTENTGELFF
TGTGCCAGCAGAACGACAGAGAACACCGGGGAGCTGTTTTTT
>.|TRBD1|15|TRBJ1-2|TRBV11-2
CASTLVGGQNYGYTF
TGTGCCAGCACCCTAGTGGGGGGACAGAACTATGGCTACACCTTC
>.|.|15|TRBJ2-2|TRBV27
CASGNRDISPGELFF
TGTGCCAGCGGGAACCGGGACATATCGCCCGGGGAGCTGTTTTTT
>.|.|15|TRBJ1-6|TRBV12-3/TRBV12-4
CASSSQGGGNSPLHF
TGTGCCAGCAGTTCACAGGGTGGAGGGAATTCACCCCTCCACTTT
>few|TRBD1|15|TRBJ1-2|TRBV6-5
CASSFYGQGRDGYTF
TGTGCCAGCAGTTTCTACGGACAGGGGAGGGATGGCTACACCTTC
>large|.|14|TRBJ2-2|TRBV19
CASSIRLSTGELFF
TGTGCCAGTAGTATTAGGCTCAGCACCGGGGAGCTGTTTTTT
>few|TRBD1|15|TRBJ1-5|TRBV7-9
CASSTGTGSNQPQHF
TGTGCCAGCAGCACCGGGACAGGGAGCAATCAGCCCCAGCATTTT
>.|.|16|TRBJ1-2|TRBV6-5
CASSYSRGQGRSGYTF
TGTGCCAGCAGTTACTCGAGGGGCCAGGGGAGGAGCGGCTACACCTTC
>few|.|15|TRBJ1-2|TRBV21-1
CASSKEFQRGYGYTF
TGTGCCAGCAGCAAAGAATTTCAACGGGGCTATGGCTACACCTTC
>.|.|15|TRBJ2-1|TRBV5-1
CASTPRGDSYNEQFF
TGCGCCAGCACCCCGCGGGGAGACAGTTACAATGAGCAGTTCTTC
>.|TRBD2|14|TRBJ2-3|TRBV20-1
CSASLAGRTDTQYF
TGCAGTGCTAGCCTAGCGGGACGCACAGATACGCAGTATTTT
>.|.|13|TRBJ2-7|TRBV2
CASSEVPVYEQYF
TGTGCCAGCAGTGAAGTCCCAGTTTACGAGCAGTACTTC